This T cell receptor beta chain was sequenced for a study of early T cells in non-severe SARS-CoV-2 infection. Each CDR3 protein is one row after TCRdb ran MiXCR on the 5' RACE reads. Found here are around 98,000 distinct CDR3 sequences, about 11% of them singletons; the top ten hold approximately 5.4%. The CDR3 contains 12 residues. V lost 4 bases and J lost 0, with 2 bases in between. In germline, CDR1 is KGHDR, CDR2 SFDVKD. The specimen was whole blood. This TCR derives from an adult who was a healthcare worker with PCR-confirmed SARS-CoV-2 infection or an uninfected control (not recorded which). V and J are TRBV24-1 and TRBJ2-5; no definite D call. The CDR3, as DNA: TGTGCCACCAGTGACTACCAAGAGACCCAGTACTTC. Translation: CATSDYQETQYF.